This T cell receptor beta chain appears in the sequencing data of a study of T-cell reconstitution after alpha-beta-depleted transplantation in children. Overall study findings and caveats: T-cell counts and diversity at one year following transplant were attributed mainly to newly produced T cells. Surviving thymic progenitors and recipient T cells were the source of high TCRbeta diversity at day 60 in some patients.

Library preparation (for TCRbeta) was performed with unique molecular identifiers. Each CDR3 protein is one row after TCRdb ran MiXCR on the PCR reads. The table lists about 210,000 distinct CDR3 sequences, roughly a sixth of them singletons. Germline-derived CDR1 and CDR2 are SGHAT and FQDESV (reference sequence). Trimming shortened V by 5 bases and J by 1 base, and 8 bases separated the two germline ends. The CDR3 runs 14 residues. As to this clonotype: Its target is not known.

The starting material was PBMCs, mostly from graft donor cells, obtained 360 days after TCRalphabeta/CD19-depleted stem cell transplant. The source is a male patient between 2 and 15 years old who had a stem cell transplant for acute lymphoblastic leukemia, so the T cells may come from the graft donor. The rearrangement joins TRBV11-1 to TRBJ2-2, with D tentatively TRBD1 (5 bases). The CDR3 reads CASSTGQNTGELFF. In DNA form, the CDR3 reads TGTGCCAGCAGCACTGGACAGAACACCGGGGAGCTGTTTTTT. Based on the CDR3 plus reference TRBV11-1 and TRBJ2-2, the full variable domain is EAEVAQSPRYKITEKSQAVAFWCDPISGHATLYWYRQILGQGPELLVQFQDESVVDDSQLPKDRFSAERLKGVDSTLKIQPAELGDSAMYLCASSTGQNTGELFFGEGSRLTVL.